This entry lists 26 T cell receptor beta chains sequenced from one sample in a study of long-term antiretroviral therapy in people with HIV. Sequencing relied on immunoSEQ assay v3.0, run at survey level. Clones were sequenced by immunoSEQ multiplex PCR, and TCRdb holds only the in-frame ones, with some missing. The table includes 8,000 to 10,000 clones, roughly 89% detected once. The specimen was unsorted PBMCs, collected 0.3 years before starting antiretroviral therapy. The receptors here all came from a man in his thirties or forties with HIV.

CDR3 in amino acids: CASSVLGLAGRETQYF. CDR3 sequence (DNA): TGTGCCAGCAGCGTACTGGGACTAGCGGGAAGAGAGACCCAGTACTTC. The genes are TRBV7-6 and TRBJ2-5; 13 positions match TRBD2. This CDR3 has 16 residues. Germline V gene data show CDR1 as SGHVS and CDR2 as FNYEAQ. The junction had 7 bases not matched to a gene; V was cut back by 5 bases and J by 4 bases.

The chain employs TRBV7-6 and TRBJ1-2; possible D gene TRBD1, 5 bases. CDR3 size: 17 residues. V shed 3 bases and J shed 3 bases, with 20 bases lying between them. Germline assignment: CDR1 SGHVS and CDR2 FNYEAQ. CDR3 DNA sequence: TGTGCCAGCAGCTTCCCACAAAAGGGGAGGGGAGACTATGGCTACACCTTC. Protein: CASSFPQKGRGDYGYTF.

The V and J genes are TRBV2 and TRBJ2-3; no definite D call. V was cut by 2 bases and J by 6 bases, with 9 bases left in between. CDR1 is SNHLY, CDR2 FYNNEI, per germline. The CDR3 covers 13 residues. The CDR3 bases are TGTGCCAGCAGTGAAAGTAGCCCTGATACGCAGTATTTT. Amino acid sequence: CASSESSPDTQYF. Full variable domain (outside the CDR3, taken from reference TRBV2 and TRBJ2-3): EPEVTQTPSHQVTQMGQEVILRCVPISNHLYFYWYRQILGQKVEFLVSFYNNEISEKSEIFDDQFSVERPDGSNFTLKIRSTKLEDSAMYFCASSESSPDTQYFGPGTRLTVL.

Remarks on this clone: The sample carries other DNA sequences with the same CDR3. V and J are TRBV19 and TRBJ1-5, with TRBD1 as a possible D gene (5 bases). Germline V gives CDR1 LNHDA, CDR2 SQIVND (reference sequence). CDR3 length: 15 residues. The V gene lost 7 bases and the J gene lost 0 bases, with 13 bases spanning the gap. The CDR3, as DNA: TGTGCCAGTACCCCAGGGAGCTATAGCAATCAGCCCCAGCATTTT. Protein product: CASTPGSYSNQPQHF.

The chain links TRBV2 to TRBJ1-2; 11 nucleotides align to TRBD1. In germline, CDR1 is SNHLY, CDR2 FYNNEI. The CDR3 covers 13 residues. Trimming cost V 6 bases and J 6 bases; bases outside gene matches: 3. The CDR3, as DNA: TGTGCCAGCAGACCGGACAGGGGGCATGGCTACACCTTC. Its protein product is CASRPDRGHGYTF.

The gene calls are TRBV5-1 and TRBJ2-5, with no clear D. The CDR3 covers 14 residues. CDR1 SGHRS and CDR2 YFSETQ come from the germline V gene. V was cut by 4 bases and J by 5 bases, with 15 bases left in between. CDR3 bases: TGCGCCAGCAGCAGGGATAGGAGCCCCGAGACCCAGTACTTC. It codes for CASSRDRSPETQYF.

The V gene is TRBV15, the J gene TRBJ2-2, with D tentatively TRBD1 (6 bases). Between the trimmed V and J ends, which lost 0 bases and 5 bases, there was a span of 10 bases. The CDR3 spans 15 residues. Per the germline V gene, CDR1 is LNHNV and CDR2 is YYDKDF (reference sequence). CDR3 DNA sequence: TGTGCCACCAGCAGAGATGAAAGGGGGACCGGGGAGCTGTTTTTT. Its protein product is CATSRDERGTGELFF. Complete variable domain (other parts from reference TRBV15 and TRBJ2-2): DAMVIQNPRYQVTQFGKPVTLSCSQTLNHNVMYWYQQKSSQAPKLLFHYYDKDFNNEADTPDNFQSRRPNTSFCFLDIRSPGLGDTAMYLCATSRDERGTGELFFGEGSRLTVL.

The chain carries TRBV27 and TRBJ2-7, with D perhaps matching TRBD1 or TRBD2 (6 bases each). CDR1 and CDR2 (germline): MNHEY, SMNVEV (reference sequence). V lost 7 bases and J lost 5, with 21 bases in between. The CDR3 consists of 15 residues. This CDR3 is CASMGSRRGLDEQYF. DNA for the CDR3: TGTGCCAGCATGGGATCGCGCAGGGGACTGGACGAGCAGTACTTC.

The V call is TRBV19, the J call TRBJ1-5, with D possibly TRBD1 on 5 matching bases. The CDR3 loop spans 16 amino acids. V gave up 0 bases and J gave up 5 bases, with 14 bases separating them. CDR1 is LNHDA and CDR2 is SQIVND in the germline V gene (reference sequence). The CDR3 region has the DNA TGTGCCAGTAGTATAGACTACGGGGGTTGGGATCAGCCCCAGCATTTT. Translating it yields CASSIDYGGWDQPQHF.

V and J are TRBV2 and TRBJ1-1, with 10 nucleotides matching TRBD1. Trimming at V came to 6 bases and at J to 1 base, leaving 14 bases not matched to a gene. Germline CDR1 reads SNHLY; CDR2 reads FYNNEI. This CDR3 comprises 18 residues. CDR3 amino acids: CASREHRPGQGTNTEAFF. CDR3 DNA: TGTGCCAGCAGAGAACATCGGCCGGGACAGGGGACGAACACTGAAGCTTTCTTT.

The chain uses TRBV6-1 and TRBJ1-2, with D uncertain. The CDR3 covers 14 residues. Trimming shortened V by 3 bases and J by 7 bases, and 15 bases separated the two germline ends. Germline V gene sequence: CDR1 MNHNS, CDR2 SASEGT. CDR3 sequence: CASSERLQSLGYTF. CDR3 sequence (DNA): TGTGCCAGCAGTGAGAGGTTACAGAGTCTTGGCTACACCTTC.

The gene calls are TRBV5-1 and TRBJ2-2; D remains unclear. V gave up 0 bases and J gave up 6 bases, with 3 bases separating them. The CDR3 is 12 amino acids. Per germline, CDR1 SGHRS and CDR2 YFSETQ. The CDR3 region is CASSLAPGELFF. CDR3 bases: TGCGCCAGCAGCTTGGCTCCCGGGGAGCTGTTTTTT.

J is TRBJ2-7 and V is TRBV27; 10 nucleotides line up with TRBD2. J lost 5 bases, V lost 5 bases, and 6 bases had no gene match. The CDR3 sequence is 14 residues long. Germline CDR1 and CDR2: MNHEY and SMNVEV (reference sequence). In DNA, the CDR3 is TGTGCCAGCAGTAGCGGGGGGGCCTTAAACGAGCAGTACTTC. This encodes CASSSGGALNEQYF.

This clone has a handful of counts. The rearrangement uses TRBV7-9 and TRBJ2-7; D gene uncertain. Germline V gives CDR1 SEHNR, CDR2 FQNEAQ (reference sequence). This CDR3 is 12 amino acids long. Trimming took off 5 bases at V and 3 bases at J, with 8 bases between the two ends. CDR3 loop: CASSPWGYEQYF. The DNA of the CDR3 is TGTGCCAGCAGCCCCTGGGGCTACGAGCAGTACTTC.

The genes are TRBV4-1 and TRBJ1-1; possibly TRBD1 for D (5 bases). Germline CDR1 reads MGHRA; CDR2 reads YSYEKL. This CDR3 spans 12 amino acids. The germline V and J ends were trimmed by 4 bases and 5 bases, with 8 bases remaining between them. As DNA, the CDR3 is TGCGCCAGCAGCCCGGGGGGGACTGAAGCTTTCTTT. The encoded protein is CASSPGGTEAFF.

The rearrangement joins TRBV27 to TRBJ1-2; possible D gene TRBD1, 6 bases. The V end was cut by 5 bases, the J end by 2 bases, with 21 bases between. Looked up from germline, CDR1 is MNHEY and CDR2 is SMNVEV (reference sequence). This CDR3 has 17 amino acids. The DNA of the CDR3 is TGTGCCAGCAGTCCCCGAGGGGGAGGGGTGAGCAACTATGGCTACACCTTC. Translated: CASSPRGGGVSNYGYTF.

The count of this clone is one. The CDR3 reads CASTPDRMEYEQYF. CDR3 DNA sequence: TGTGCCAGCACCCCCGACAGAATGGAATACGAGCAGTACTTC. This sequence joins TRBV6-5 and TRBJ2-7, with TRBD1 as a possible D gene (5 bases). V was trimmed by 7 bases and J by 4 bases, leaving 17 bases between them. Germline-derived CDR1 and CDR2 are MNHEY and SVGAGI. This CDR3 comprises 14 residues.

The V gene is TRBV9, the J gene TRBJ2-5, with 15 nucleotides matching TRBD2. V was clipped by 4 bases and J by 0 bases; unmatched bases: 4. There are 17 residues in the CDR3. CDR1 is SGDLS, CDR2 YYNGEE, per germline. Here the CDR3 DNA reads TGTGCCAGCAGCCCAGGGACTAGCGGGGGGTACCAAGAGACCCAGTACTTC. Protein: CASSPGTSGGYQETQYF. The entire variable domain, with the rest obtained from reference TRBV9 and TRBJ2-5, is as follows: DSGVTQTPKHLITATGQRVTLRCSPRSGDLSVYWYQQSLDQGLQFLIQYYNGEERAKGNILERFSAQQFPDLHSELNLSSLELGDSALYFCASSPGTSGGYQETQYFGPGTRLLVL.

The V gene is TRBV5-1, the J gene TRBJ1-2, with TRBD1 matching 8 bases. The V gene end was trimmed by 4 bases and the J gene end by 5 bases; junction bases not matched to a gene: 4. The CDR3 is 13 amino acids. Germline V gene data show CDR1 as SGHRS and CDR2 as YFSETQ. Here the CDR3 reads CASSPTGAYGYTF. Here the CDR3 DNA reads TGCGCCAGCAGCCCGACAGGGGCTTATGGCTACACCTTC.

The genes are TRBV4-1 and TRBJ2-4; D is unclear. This CDR3 contains 15 residues. V was shortened by 0 bases and J by 6 bases, with 12 bases between the two germline ends. Germline CDR1 reads MGHRA; CDR2 reads YSYEKL. CDR3 DNA sequence: TGCGCCAGCAGCCAAGAAGTAAGGGTTGGAAACATTCAGTACTTC. Translation: CASSQEVRVGNIQYF.

This sequence joins TRBV11-3 and TRBJ2-1; 8 nucleotides match TRBD2. The V and J ends lost 3 bases and 10 bases, in that order; junction bases with no gene match: 8. The germline V gene has CDR1 SGHNT and CDR2 YENEEA. The CDR3 extends over 14 amino acids. Here the CDR3 reads CASSLASLAAEQFF. Here the CDR3 DNA reads TGTGCCAGCAGCTTGGCATCACTAGCGGCCGAGCAGTTCTTC.

The chain combines TRBV6-5 with TRBJ1-3; D not certain. The germline V and J ends were trimmed by 2 bases and 3 bases, with 8 bases remaining between them. This CDR3 region has 14 residues. CDR1 MNHEY and CDR2 SVGAGI come from the germline V gene. CDR3 region: CASSYDRGGNTIYF. CDR3 nucleotides: TGTGCCAGCAGTTACGACCGGGGTGGAAACACCATATATTTT.

V usage is TRBV5-1 and J usage is TRBJ1-1, with D possibly TRBD1 on 5 matching bases. Trimming left V 2 bases short and J 1 base short, with 12 bases between. The CDR3 length is 15 residues. Germline V gene lookup returns CDR1 SGHRS and CDR2 YFSETQ. As DNA, the CDR3 is TGCGCCAGCAGCTTCCGGGGACTGAAGAACACTGAAGCTTTCTTT. Protein product: CASSFRGLKNTEAFF.

The V call is TRBV6-1, the J call TRBJ2-2, with D tentatively TRBD2 (6 bases). CDR1 is MNHNS, CDR2 SASEGT, per germline. This CDR3 is built from 12 residues. V gave up 8 bases and J gave up 5 bases, with 9 bases separating them. The CDR3 DNA reads as TGTGCCAGCGTGCGGGGAACCGGGGAGCTGTTTTTT. It yields the protein CASVRGTGELFF.

In its sample, this clone was seen a few times. This sequence joins TRBV4-2 and TRBJ2-2; TRBD1 is a possible D gene (8 bases). With 4 bases removed from V and 5 bases from J, the gap between germline ends came to 14 bases. The CDR3 has 15 amino acids. CDR1 LGHNA and CDR2 YNFKEQ come from the germline V gene. Written as DNA, the CDR3 is TGTGCCAGCAGCCCCGGACAGGGAGGGACCGGGGAGCTGTTTTTT. This translates into CASSPGQGGTGELFF.

The chain couples TRBV28 to TRBJ2-7, with 8 bases that match TRBD2. The germline CDR1 and CDR2 sequences are MDHEN and SYDVKM. Trimming took 3 bases from V and 1 from J; bases not matched to a gene: 8. This CDR3 is built from 16 residues. The CDR3 region is CASSFWRLASSYEQYF. The CDR3 coding sequence is TGTGCCAGCAGTTTCTGGAGACTAGCGAGTTCCTACGAGCAGTACTTC.